The 12 T cell receptor beta chains reported below all come from one sample, sequenced in a study of cytomegalovirus exposure and HLA in healthy donors. Amplification used 60 Vbeta primers and 13 Jbeta primers. This table comes from immunoSEQ multiplex PCR, and its TCRdb copy is limited to in-frame clones, with some not included. This table holds about 150,000 clones, about four fifths found once. The sample comprised PBMCs. These receptors came from a man younger than 35 in good health and CMV-seronegative.

J is TRBJ1-5 and V is TRBV7-9, with D possibly TRBD1 on 5 matching bases. This CDR3 has 14 amino acids. Looked up from germline, CDR1 is SEHNR and CDR2 is FQNEAQ (reference sequence). V lost 7 bases to trimming and J lost 5 bases, with 15 bases between them. Written as DNA, the CDR3 is TGTGCCAGCACGCTCGGGGGGGTAGATCAGCCCCAGCATTTT. This gives the protein CASTLGGVDQPQHF.

In this sample, this clone turned up a few times. The chain joins TRBV19 to TRBJ1-1; D unresolved. The CDR3 totals 15 residues. Trimming took 3 bases from V and 1 from J, leaving 12 bases between them. Per germline, CDR1 LNHDA and CDR2 SQIVND (reference sequence). The CDR3 DNA is TGTGCCAGTAGTATTCTGGTCGCAGGGAACACTGAAGCTTTCTTT. Its protein is CASSILVAGNTEAFF.

The rearrangement uses TRBV5-5 and TRBJ1-4; 7 nucleotides line up with TRBD1. The germline CDR1 and CDR2 sequences are SGHKS and YYEKEE (reference sequence). V lost 3 bases, J lost 5 bases, and 7 bases stayed unmatched. The CDR3 has 15 amino acids. The CDR3 DNA follows: TGTGCCAGCAGCTCGACAGGGTTGGGGAATGAAAAACTGTTTTTT. Translating gives CASSSTGLGNEKLFF.

The gene calls are TRBV5-1 and TRBJ1-1, with D perhaps TRBD1 (5 bases). The CDR3 totals 14 residues. Germline CDR1 is SGHRS and CDR2 is YFSETQ. Deletions cut 2 bases from V and 0 bases from J, with 8 bases between. DNA for the CDR3: TGCGCCAGCAGCTTAAGGGGTGTGAACACTGAAGCTTTCTTT. This codes for CASSLRGVNTEAFF. Together with reference TRBV5-1 and TRBJ1-1, the CDR3 gives the full variable domain: KAGVTQTPRYLIKTRGQQVTLSCSPISGHRSVSWYQQTPGQGLQFLFEYFSETQRNKGNFPGRFSGRQFSNSRSEMNVSTLELGDSALYLCASSLRGVNTEAFFGQGTRLTVV.

This sequence joins TRBV27 and TRBJ1-4; D gene unclear. Trimming left V 3 bases short and J 7 bases short, with 18 bases between. This CDR3 is built from 16 residues. Germline V gene lookup returns CDR1 MNHEY and CDR2 SMNVEV (reference sequence). CDR3 sequence: CASSFLPGPAGEKLFF. The CDR3 DNA is TGTGCCAGCAGTTTTCTCCCGGGTCCCGCCGGTGAAAAACTGTTTTTT.

The chain uses TRBV6-6 and TRBJ2-3; a possible D gene is TRBD1 (6 bases). Germline assignment: CDR1 MNHNY and CDR2 SVGAGI (reference sequence). There are 12 residues in the CDR3. Trimming shortened V by 7 bases and J by 6 bases, and 11 bases separated the two germline ends. The CDR3 DNA reads as TGTGCCAGCACCACGAGGGGGGATACGCAGTATTTT. It yields the protein CASTTRGDTQYF.

This sequence joins TRBV5-1 and TRBJ1-2, with D perhaps matching TRBD1 (6 bases). This CDR3 has 14 amino acids. Trimming shortened V by 0 bases and J by 4 bases, and 10 bases separated the two germline ends. Per germline, CDR1 SGHRS and CDR2 YFSETQ. CDR3 bases: TGCGCCAGCAGCTTGGACAGGGTTGCCTATGGCTACACCTTC. As protein: CASSLDRVAYGYTF.

The gene calls are TRBV6-5 and TRBJ1-1; 7 nucleotides agree with TRBD1. Per germline, CDR1 MNHEY and CDR2 SVGAGI. Losses at the gene ends were 6 bases for V and 10 bases for J; bases not matched to a gene: 11. The CDR3 is made up of 13 amino acids. The CDR3 bases are TGTGCCAGCAGCCCGACAGGGCCACGACCAGCTTTCTTT. Translated: CASSPTGPRPAFF.

This rearrangement joins TRBV27 to TRBJ1-6; TRBD1 is a possible D gene (6 bases). This CDR3 is built from 13 residues. Germline V CDR1 and CDR2: MNHEY, SMNVEV (reference sequence). Trimming left V 3 bases short and J 7 bases short, with 7 bases between. CDR3 nucleotides: TGTGCCAGCAGTTTTAGGGGGAATTCACCCCTCCACTTT. This encodes CASSFRGNSPLHF.

The CDR3 region is CAWTQPLQGVIEAFF. In nucleotides, the CDR3 is TGTGCCTGGACCCAACCTTTACAGGGGGTCATTGAAGCTTTCTTT. This chain uses TRBV30 with TRBJ1-1, with 8 bases aligning to TRBD1. The J segment lost 7 bases and the V segment lost 4 bases, leaving 14 bases of the junction unmatched. The CDR3 is 15 residues long. The germline gives CDR1 GTSNPN, CDR2 SVGIG (reference sequence).

This clone was observed a handful of times. The chain joins TRBV6-6 to TRBJ1-1; possible D gene TRBD1, 6 bases. CDR3 length equals 15 residues. Germline CDR1 reads MNHNY; CDR2 reads SVGAGI (reference sequence). The V end was cut by 4 bases, the J end by 5 bases, with 17 bases between. The CDR3 here is CASSSRTVIRTEAFF. Here the CDR3 DNA reads TGTGCCAGCAGTTCCCGGACAGTAATAAGAACTGAAGCTTTCTTT.

CDR3 amino acids: CASSLGGPQRPEAFF. The CDR3, as DNA: TGTGCCAGCAGCTTAGGGGGCCCCCAAAGGCCTGAAGCTTTCTTT. The chain recombines TRBV5-5 with TRBJ1-1; 7 bases map to TRBD1. Germline loops: CDR1 SGHKS, CDR2 YYEKEE (reference sequence). The V segment lost 2 bases and the J segment 6 bases; nucleotides outside the gene matches: 10. CDR3 length: 15 amino acids.